This T cell receptor (beta chain) appears in the sequencing data of a study of blood T cells in healthy people across ages. Findings and limits, study-wide: Naive and antigen-experienced cells were not separated, limiting conclusive comparison.

Comment on this clonotype: The antigen is undetermined.

Per-sample yields of isolated PBMCs were at least 6 million. PCR was performed a second time for about 7 to 11 cycles using a sample-barcoded 5' primer and a J-beta primer mix. TCRdb re-called the 5' RACE reads with MiXCR, one entry per CDR3 protein. The sample gives around 1.5 million distinct CDR3 sequences, 35% to 45% of which show up once; 7% to 9.5% is in the top ten. Germline CDR1 reads SGHRS; CDR2 reads YFSETQ. The CDR3 is 16 residues long. The V end was cut by 0 bases, the J end by 5 bases, with 16 bases between. This sequence originates from a woman between 18 and 29 years old in good health. This sequence joins TRBV5-1 and TRBJ2-3, with D perhaps matching TRBD2 (6 bases). The sample taken for sequencing was blood. The chain's CDR3 is CASSLANRGFVDTQYF. CDR3 DNA sequence: TGCGCCAGCAGCTTGGCCAATCGGGGGTTTGTAGATACGCAGTATTTT. The variable domain in full, completed from reference TRBV5-1 and TRBJ2-3, reads KAGVTQTPRYLIKTRGQQVTLSCSPISGHRSVSWYQQTPGQGLQFLFEYFSETQRNKGNFPGRFSGRQFSNSRSEMNVSTLELGDSALYLCASSLANRGFVDTQYFGPGTRLTVL.